A selection of T cell receptor beta chains follows, all from one sample in a study of blood T cell repertoires in COVID-19. Produced via immunoSEQ multiplex PCR; TCRdb's table is partial and in-frame only. The table records about 68,000 clones, roughly 87% of them present only once. Sequencing was done on a sample of peripheral blood. The source is a man in his forties or fifties with active COVID-19. CDR3s include the opening cysteine and the closing phenylalanine or tryptophan.

len: 14; j_gene: TRBJ1-4; v_gene: TRBV18; CDR3aa: CASSPETGDEKLFF
len: 16; j_gene: TRBJ2-5; v_gene: TRBV6-2/TRBV6-3; CDR3aa: CASSVRLAGGWETQYF
len: 15; j_gene: TRBJ2-1; v_gene: TRBV5-6; CDR3aa: CASSQRGFSYNEQFF
len: 15; j_gene: TRBJ1-6; v_gene: TRBV27; CDR3aa: CASSLSAQGNSPLHF
len: 13; j_gene: TRBJ2-7; v_gene: TRBV6-5; CDR3aa: CASSRGGSYEQYF
len: 15; j_gene: TRBJ1-1; v_gene: TRBV28; CDR3aa: CASSHSGALNTEAFF
len: 16; j_gene: TRBJ1-5; v_gene: TRBV7-2; CDR3aa: CASSLAGTGGIETQHF
len: 13; j_gene: TRBJ1-2; v_gene: TRBV24-1; CDR3aa: CATSDQGFDGYTF
len: 13; j_gene: TRBJ2-7; v_gene: TRBV6-5; CDR3aa: CASRGTGNYEQYF
len: 13; j_gene: TRBJ2-7; v_gene: TRBV25-1; CDR3aa: CARTDRSSYEQYF
len: 12; j_gene: TRBJ2-1; v_gene: TRBV6-1; CDR3aa: CASSDWRTEQFF
len: 16; j_gene: TRBJ2-1; v_gene: TRBV19; CDR3aa: CASSPRGGSSYNEQFF
len: 16; j_gene: TRBJ2-2; v_gene: TRBV7-9; CDR3aa: CASVGSGSLNTGELFF
len: 12; j_gene: TRBJ2-7; v_gene: TRBV24-1; CDR3aa: CATADSDYEQYF
len: 14; j_gene: TRBJ2-2; v_gene: TRBV5-1; CDR3aa: CASSPGLAGGELFF
len: 19; j_gene: TRBJ2-6; v_gene: TRBV7-9; CDR3aa: CASSLGRARASSGANVLTF
len: 17; j_gene: TRBJ2-3; v_gene: TRBV11-2; CDR3aa: CASSPGLAGPGTDTQYF
len: 12; j_gene: TRBJ2-1; v_gene: TRBV29-1; CDR3aa: CSVEGRAFEQFF
len: 14; j_gene: TRBJ1-1; v_gene: TRBV6-6; CDR3aa: CASSGGQGNTEAFF
len: 15; j_gene: TRBJ2-3; v_gene: TRBV6-5; CDR3aa: CASSQQGASTDTQYF
len: 13; j_gene: TRBJ1-6; v_gene: TRBV24-1; CDR3aa: CATSDLGGGPLHF
len: 11; j_gene: TRBJ2-2; v_gene: TRBV11-2; CDR3aa: CASSLLGELFF
len: 15; j_gene: TRBJ2-6; v_gene: TRBV7-2; CDR3aa: CASSLQVSGANVLTF
len: 15; j_gene: TRBJ2-2; v_gene: TRBV24-1; CDR3aa: CATSKTGGDTGELFF
len: 13; j_gene: TRBJ1-1; v_gene: TRBV27; CDR3aa: CASSLIFSTEAFF
len: 15; j_gene: TRBJ1-1; v_gene: TRBV11-2; CDR3aa: CASSLGTVQVTEAFF
len: 11; j_gene: TRBJ2-7; v_gene: TRBV29-1; CDR3aa: CSVVSGGEQYF
len: 12; j_gene: TRBJ2-7; v_gene: TRBV14; CDR3aa: CASSQAPYEQYF
len: 16; j_gene: TRBJ2-3; v_gene: TRBV6-2/TRBV6-3; CDR3aa: CASSRTSGGAGDTQYF
len: 15; j_gene: TRBJ1-5; v_gene: TRBV5-6; CDR3aa: CASSLGGYSNQPQHF
len: 14; j_gene: TRBJ1-3; v_gene: TRBV19; CDR3aa: CATEDRGAGNTIYF
len: 11; j_gene: TRBJ2-5; v_gene: TRBV30; CDR3aa: CAWSLQETQYF
len: 15; j_gene: TRBJ2-5; v_gene: TRBV6-5; CDR3aa: CASRGRGSYQETQYF
len: 14; j_gene: TRBJ2-2; v_gene: TRBV7-2; CDR3aa: CASSRTSLTGELFF
len: 14; j_gene: TRBJ1-3; v_gene: TRBV9; CDR3aa: CASSVVASGNTIYF
len: 14; j_gene: TRBJ1-6; v_gene: TRBV7-2; CDR3aa: CASSLGGVNSPLHF
len: 16; j_gene: TRBJ2-5; v_gene: TRBV7-3; CDR3aa: CASSFDHGAGQETQYF
len: 14; j_gene: TRBJ2-7; v_gene: TRBV3-1/TRBV3-2; CDR3aa: CASSPRTVSMEQYF
len: 13; j_gene: TRBJ2-7; v_gene: TRBV28; CDR3aa: CASSLQPRGEQYF
len: 15; j_gene: TRBJ2-1; v_gene: TRBV7-2; CDR3aa: CASSPEYGGGNEQFF
len: 15; j_gene: TRBJ2-5; v_gene: TRBV11-2; CDR3aa: CASSLAGNYQETQYF
len: 14; j_gene: TRBJ2-3; v_gene: TRBV7-2; CDR3aa: CASSLQRNTDTQYF
len: 15; j_gene: TRBJ1-2; v_gene: TRBV7-2; CDR3aa: CASSLEVVGGYGYTF
len: 13; j_gene: TRBJ1-5; v_gene: TRBV6-6; CDR3aa: CASTPAGGQPQHF
len: 17; j_gene: TRBJ2-1; v_gene: TRBV7-9; CDR3aa: CASREPATSGMFNEQFF
len: 13; j_gene: TRBJ1-2; v_gene: TRBV27; CDR3aa: CASSLGGKYGYTF
len: 18; j_gene: TRBJ1-2; v_gene: TRBV7-2; CDR3aa: CASSLGAVRGQGLYGYTF
len: 11; j_gene: TRBJ1-2; v_gene: TRBV25-1; CDR3aa: CASSQGYGYTF
len: 15; j_gene: TRBJ1-2; v_gene: TRBV6-5; CDR3aa: CASGTQQGSNYDYTF
len: 18; j_gene: TRBJ2-1; v_gene: TRBV9; CDR3aa: CASSPGRLAGPGEHEQFF
len: 17; j_gene: TRBJ2-3; v_gene: TRBV27; CDR3aa: CASSLGPPTGGVDTQYF
len: 13; j_gene: TRBJ2-1; v_gene: TRBV2; CDR3aa: CAAGLAEAREQFF
len: 19; j_gene: TRBJ2-1; v_gene: TRBV5-4; CDR3aa: CASSYRRSGTSGSYNEQFF
len: 14; j_gene: TRBJ1-2; v_gene: TRBV7-9; CDR3aa: CASTNTGINYGYTF